This T cell receptor (beta chain) was sequenced during a study of CD8+ T cells in alopecia areata. Collected material from alopecia areata patients comprised lesional scalp punch biopsies and peripheral blood. Using a FACSAria, the CD4+ and CD8+ T cells were sorted from the PBMCs. On this clone itself: One junction end disagrees with the germline gene, perhaps due to a read error.

Following extraction, RNA underwent reverse transcription to cDNA, which served as the sequencing template. Method: immunoSEQ multiplex PCR; TCRdb's copy keeps in-frame clones and lacks some. Of 98,000 or so clones in the sample, under 60% were seen once. The CDR3 is 9 amino acids. Per the germline V gene, CDR1 is SGHTS and CDR2 is YDEGEE. The TCR comes from a human donor with alopecia areata. Sample: NKG2D-low CD8+ T cells sorted from blood. The rearrangement links TRBV5-8 to TRBJ2-7, with D hard to call. The CDR3 spells CASSLPPFF. CDR3 nucleotides: TGTGCCAGCAGCTTGCCCCCCTTCTTC.